The rows below give T cell receptor beta chains drawn from one sample of a study of CD8 T cells in ankylosing spondylitis. A single record per CDR3 protein comes from TCRdb applying MiXCR to the 5' RACE reads. The table lists 30,000 to 45,000 distinct CDR3 sequences, around an eighth of them singletons, with 32% in the top ten. Sequenced sample: synovial fluid, either unsorted or a sorted T cell fraction (not recorded which). The receptors originated from a male donor with ankylosing spondylitis. CDR3s leave out the opening cysteine and the closing phenylalanine or tryptophan. Each record gives: V gene, D gene, CDR3 protein. A D gene is named only where the DNA matches it firmly.

>TRBV5-1|NA
ASSYMRSGYT
>TRBV9|NA
ASSPAAGDIYEQY
>TRBV7-9|NA
ASSLISPGAEAF
>TRBV10-2|TRBD2
ASSEPGLAGGISYEQY
>TRBV24-1|TRBD1
ATSDPRDRVSYEQY
>TRBV6-1|TRBD1
ASSPPSGTGRYEQY
>TRBV20-1|TRBD2
SARGAGDYNEQF
>TRBV6-2/TRBV6-3|NA
ASSYPGGNEQF
>TRBV27|NA
ASTTWAGVAYEQY
>TRBV7-6|TRBD1
ASSLMDRVGTEAF
>TRBV11-2|NA
ASSSWGVATDTQY
>TRBV5-5|TRBD2
ASSRPSGSFNYEQY
>TRBV28|NA
ASSPGDINNSPLH
>TRBV13|NA
ASSLDDEQY
>TRBV4-3|NA
ASSQYWRDNEQF
>TRBV4-1|NA
ASSQELMTLKKLF
>TRBV5-1|TRBD1
ASSRTGTATVQNEKLF
>TRBV6-2/TRBV6-3|TRBD2
ASSYHGLADNEQF
>TRBV7-9|NA
ASSPPGEIEQY
>TRBV5-6|TRBD2
ASSTGTSGAVYEQY
>TRBV12-3/TRBV12-4|TRBD2
ASSDSGGLTDTQY
>TRBV11-2|NA
ASSLSGWPSTDTQY
>TRBV24-1|NA
ATSDLPGLAQETQY
>TRBV12-3/TRBV12-4|TRBD2
ASSLGGTSGYEQY
>TRBV19|NA
ASSIDLGTNEQF
>TRBV20-1|TRBD1
SARGDREYEQY
>TRBV27|NA
ASSFRSVSYEQY
>TRBV28|NA
ASSPDRDIKNIQY
>TRBV11-1|NA
ASSLDGVWWPHFLPTEAF
>TRBV6-5|TRBD2
ASSYVGGVAEQY
>TRBV5-1|NA
ASSYPPLGGPTDEQF
>TRBV20-1|TRBD2
SARDGSGRAPSYEQY
>TRBV4-1|TRBD1
ASPQGAPNTGELF
>TRBV20-1|NA
SARGDRLYEQY
>TRBV9|NA
ASEGITNTGELF
>TRBV20-1|TRBD1
SAFVQYRGNYGYT
>TRBV24-1|TRBD2
ATSDPSSGGDTGELF
>TRBV21-1|NA
ASSKGAGGNTEAF
>TRBV27|NA
ASSLYSVPNQPQH
>TRBV6-1|TRBD2
ASSESSGGPYEQY
>TRBV15|NA
ATSGLSRGGTDTQY
>TRBV7-6|NA
ASSSWTDYTGELF
>TRBV28|NA
ASSFARTQRGETQY
>TRBV27|NA
ASSHGVGEQY